Listed below are T cell receptor beta chains from one sample, sequenced in a study of cytomegalovirus exposure and HLA in healthy donors. The data were produced by immunoSEQ multiplex PCR, yet TCRdb's version contains in-frame clones alone and is incomplete. Found here are roughly 120,000 clones, just under 75% of them singletons; the top ten hold 6.6%. Sequenced material: PBMCs. Receptors originate from a man aged 40-50 years in good health and CMV-seropositive. Both conserved end residues are part of each CDR3.

J gene: TRBJ1-1; V gene: TRBV29-1; CDR3 protein: CSVSYSRNTEAFF
J gene: TRBJ2-5; V gene: TRBV6-6; CDR3 protein: CASRSRLADSQETQYF
J gene: TRBJ2-3; V gene: TRBV27; CDR3 protein: CASRAGTELAGSTQYF
J gene: TRBJ1-3; V gene: TRBV6-1; CDR3 protein: CASSEGTGRNTIYF
J gene: TRBJ2-5; V gene: TRBV6-1; CDR3 protein: CASGQGVFQETQYF
J gene: TRBJ2-5; V gene: TRBV23-1; CDR3 protein: CASMSGGRGGETQYF
J gene: TRBJ1-2; V gene: TRBV7-9; CDR3 protein: CASSVRTGVNYGYTF
J gene: TRBJ2-5; V gene: TRBV5-6; CDR3 protein: CASSLRTGHQETQYF
J gene: TRBJ1-1; V gene: TRBV30; CDR3 protein: CAWRGQGVLEAFF
J gene: TRBJ2-3; V gene: TRBV28; CDR3 protein: CASSLPARTDTQYF
J gene: TRBJ2-7; V gene: TRBV9; CDR3 protein: CASSVGATAAYEQYF
J gene: TRBJ2-7; V gene: TRBV27; CDR3 protein: CASSPTGNWNEQYF
J gene: TRBJ2-7; V gene: TRBV2; CDR3 protein: CASSPGTGGYEQYF
J gene: TRBJ2-7; V gene: TRBV6-6; CDR3 protein: CASRGGQERGNYEQYF
J gene: TRBJ2-3; V gene: TRBV5-4; CDR3 protein: CASSWGLAVDTQYF
J gene: TRBJ2-1; V gene: TRBV11-3; CDR3 protein: CASSLSGRADNEQFF
J gene: TRBJ1-3; V gene: TRBV30; CDR3 protein: CAASRGNTIYF
J gene: TRBJ2-6; V gene: TRBV7-9; CDR3 protein: CASSSLNVLTF
J gene: TRBJ1-1; V gene: TRBV2; CDR3 protein: CASNPLGGTGDTEAFF
J gene: TRBJ1-5; V gene: TRBV19; CDR3 protein: CASSIIAQKNSNQPQHF
J gene: TRBJ1-5; V gene: TRBV2; CDR3 protein: CASGGHGGSQPQHF
J gene: TRBJ1-2; V gene: TRBV11-2; CDR3 protein: CASSAGTGGFYGYTF
J gene: TRBJ2-7; V gene: TRBV28; CDR3 protein: CASSLCIREGTGVKQYF
J gene: TRBJ2-5; V gene: TRBV7-2; CDR3 protein: CASSLLSQETQYF
J gene: TRBJ1-1; V gene: TRBV28; CDR3 protein: CASSFRQGPRYTEAFF
J gene: TRBJ2-1; V gene: TRBV5-4; CDR3 protein: CASSLWTSGSLDEQFF
J gene: TRBJ1-4; V gene: TRBV5-5; CDR3 protein: CASSLGQGNWGNEKLFF
J gene: NA; V gene: TRBV6-1; CDR3 protein: CASMARDSGTYEQYF
J gene: TRBJ1-1; V gene: TRBV5-1; CDR3 protein: CASRDGRQNTEAFF
J gene: TRBJ2-2; V gene: TRBV28; CDR3 protein: CASSPGTSGGPNTGELFF
J gene: TRBJ1-1; V gene: TRBV19; CDR3 protein: CASSRNQGTTEAFF
J gene: TRBJ2-7; V gene: TRBV5-1; CDR3 protein: CASTSGTKSSYEQYF
J gene: TRBJ2-1; V gene: TRBV10-3; CDR3 protein: CAISDTRGNEQFF
J gene: TRBJ1-3; V gene: TRBV14; CDR3 protein: CASRSTGSGNTIYF
J gene: TRBJ1-2; V gene: TRBV19; CDR3 protein: CASSSIWARSNYGYTF
J gene: TRBJ1-1; V gene: TRBV27; CDR3 protein: CASSLGGQGARTEAFF
J gene: TRBJ2-3; V gene: TRBV6-5; CDR3 protein: CTSREAGGTDTQYF
J gene: TRBJ1-4; V gene: TRBV14; CDR3 protein: CASSSQAGGVKLFF
J gene: TRBJ1-6; V gene: TRBV28; CDR3 protein: CASQYRTGGESSPLHF
J gene: TRBJ1-1; V gene: TRBV20-1; CDR3 protein: CSAYRNTEAFF
J gene: TRBJ2-7; V gene: TRBV2; CDR3 protein: CASSPSLDEQYF
J gene: TRBJ1-3; V gene: TRBV2; CDR3 protein: CASSRDRNSGNTIYF
J gene: TRBJ2-3; V gene: TRBV2; CDR3 protein: CASQFASGVNTQYF
J gene: TRBJ2-7; V gene: TRBV7-9; CDR3 protein: CASSDRDRGYEQYF
J gene: TRBJ2-2; V gene: TRBV30; CDR3 protein: CAWSVSGEVGELFF
J gene: TRBJ1-3; V gene: TRBV2; CDR3 protein: CASGRYSSGNTIYF
J gene: TRBJ2-1; V gene: TRBV7-2; CDR3 protein: CASSRDRESYNEQFF
J gene: TRBJ2-3; V gene: TRBV10-3; CDR3 protein: CAMKSPGGPSSTDTQYF